What follows describes a single T cell receptor (beta chain). Its matching antigen is unknown. This PCR relied on a set of 60 Vbeta primers and 13 Jbeta primers. Only in-frame clones appear in the TCRdb table, and some are missing; sequencing was by immunoSEQ multiplex PCR. The repertoire shows some 80,000 clones; the top ten hold approximately 13%. The CDR3 contains 14 residues. Trimming removed 4 bases from V and 4 bases from J; junction bases left unmatched: 2. The germline V gene encodes CDR1 SGHDN and CDR2 FVKESK. The source of the sample is a study of cytomegalovirus exposure and HLA in healthy donors. Study-wide context: Earlier work reported 90 million to 120 million unique TCR beta sequences from about 180 million T cells.

General study results and limits: Apart from CMV serostatus, no immune exposure information was available.

The receptor comes from a man aged 50 to 60 in good health and CMV-seropositive. The sequencing sample was made of PBMCs. The chain recombines TRBV14 with TRBJ2-7; 12 bases fit TRBD2. The CDR3 reads CASSPGLAGYEQYF. The CDR3 DNA follows: TGTGCCAGCAGCCCCGGACTAGCGGGGTACGAGCAGTACTTC. The variable domain in full, with the rest retrieved from reference TRBV14 and TRBJ2-7, is EAGVTQFPSHSVIEKGQTVTLRCDPISGHDNLYWYRRVMGKEIKFLLHFVKESKQDESGMPNNRFLAERTGGTYSTLKVQPAELEDSGVYFCASSPGLAGYEQYFGPGTRLTVT.